Following are 22 T cell receptor beta chains from one sample sequenced in a study of T cells in Graves' hyperthyroidism and ophthalmopathy (dated by TCRdb to the late 2010s). Receptor amplification or capture employed multiplex PCR. The reads were generated on an Illumina HiSeq 2000. TCR beta CDR3 regions were amplified from RNA transcripts. A first-round RT-PCR of the TCR CDR3 used the HTBI primer set with the Qiagen OneStep RT-PCR kit. TCRdb cleaned the public reads at Q25 with fastp, built clones with MiXCR and kept in-frame beta chains. All rows with the same CDR3 protein become a single entry with the most common DNA and genes. This sample gives 550,000 to 800,000 distinct CDR3 sequences in total; approximately 15% of them show up just once. Of the sample, less than 20% falls within the top ten clones. The sample was blood. The receptors stem from a man between 45 and 60 years old with Graves' hyperthyroidism.

The chain employs TRBV27 and TRBJ1-1; D is ambiguous. Germline CDR1 MNHEY, CDR2 SMNVEV (reference sequence). The CDR3 consists of 15 residues. V was pared by 3 bases and J by 6 bases, with 17 bases between. CDR3 nucleotide sequence: TGTGCCAGCAGTTTTTTTGGGGTAGCGGGCTCTGAAGCTTTCTTT. Protein product: CASSFFGVAGSEAFF.

This clonotype was seen many times. The V gene is TRBV2, the J gene TRBJ1-1; a weak D match, TRBD1 (6 bases). The ends were cut back, 6 bases at V and 5 bases at J, with 13 bases in the middle. The germline CDR1 and CDR2 sequences are SNHLY and FYNNEI. This CDR3 has 13 residues. The CDR3 loop is CASRAGEGTEAFF. Written as DNA, the CDR3 is TGTGCCAGCAGGGCAGGGGAGGGGACTGAAGCTTTCTTT.

The genes are TRBV29-1 and TRBJ2-5, with D perhaps matching TRBD2 (6 bases). Germline V gives CDR1 SQVTM, CDR2 ANQGSEA. The CDR3 is made up of 13 amino acids. V was pared by 8 bases and J by 2 bases, with 15 bases between. The CDR3 coding sequence is TGCAGCTTCCTACGGGACTTACAAGAGACCCAGTACTTC. It translates to CSFLRDLQETQYF.

This clonotype has at least ten counts. V is TRBV27 and J is TRBJ2-5, with TRBD1 identical over 9 bases. This CDR3 is built from 16 residues. Looked up from germline, CDR1 is MNHEY and CDR2 is SMNVEV (reference sequence). V was clipped by 6 bases and J by 0 bases; unmatched bases: 8. The CDR3 loop is CASRPEDRGYQETQYF. Written as DNA, the CDR3 is TGTGCCAGCAGGCCGGAAGACAGGGGGTACCAAGAGACCCAGTACTTC.

This clonotype was observed a handful of times. The rearrangement links TRBV28 to TRBJ2-5; D ambiguous. Per germline, CDR1 MDHEN and CDR2 SYDVKM. The V end was cut by 7 bases, the J end by 6 bases, with 12 bases between. The CDR3 loop spans 12 amino acids. The CDR3 region has the DNA TGTGCCAGCACGCAGGCCAAGCAGACCCAGTACTTC. It is translated as CASTQAKQTQYF.

The chain is built from TRBV10-3 and TRBJ2-5; D call uncertain. This CDR3 spans 14 amino acids. V shed 5 bases and J shed 5 bases, with 15 bases lying between them. CDR1 is ENHRY, CDR2 SYGVKD, per germline. The CDR3 here is CAISYSWDGETQYF. CDR3 coding DNA: TGTGCCATCAGTTACTCTTGGGATGGGGAGACCCAGTACTTC.

This clonotype was counted only a few times. CDR3 nucleotides: TGTGCCTGGAGCGGCAGGGGTGTAGACGAGCAGTACTTC. It yields the protein CAWSGRGVDEQYF. This chain joins TRBV30 and TRBJ2-7; D may be TRBD1 (6 bases). The germline V and J ends were trimmed by 3 bases and 5 bases, with 14 bases remaining between them. The CDR3 loop spans 13 amino acids. Per the germline V gene, CDR1 is GTSNPN and CDR2 is SVGIG (reference sequence).

The V and J genes are TRBV6-1 and TRBJ2-4; 8 positions agree with TRBD2. This CDR3 region has 15 residues. V was clipped by 6 bases and J by 4 bases; unmatched bases: 8. The germline gives CDR1 MNHNS, CDR2 SASEGT. CDR3 sequence (DNA): TGTGCCAGCAGGATGCCGGGGGGGACAAAAAACATTCAGTACTTC. Residues: CASRMPGGTKNIQYF.

This clonotype has only a few counts. V and J are TRBV12-3 or TRBV12-4 and TRBJ2-2, with TRBD2 as a possible D gene (6 bases). Trimming removed 7 bases from V and 6 bases from J, with 15 bases in between. CDR3 size: 14 residues. This CDR3 reads CASTSGALAGELFF. CDR3 bases: TGTGCCAGCACTTCGGGAGCCCTAGCCGGGGAGCTGTTTTTT.

This clonotype was found many times. The V gene is TRBV27, the J gene TRBJ2-1; D gene ambiguous. Per germline, CDR1 MNHEY and CDR2 SMNVEV (reference sequence). The V and J ends lost 3 bases and 1 base respectively, with 1 base between them. The CDR3 has 12 residues. CDR3 bases: TGTGCCAGCAGTTTTTCCTACAATGAGCAGTTCTTC. Translating it yields CASSFSYNEQFF.

This clonotype was counted at least ten times. The chain uses TRBV12-5 and TRBJ1-1; D ambiguous. The CDR3 contains 12 residues. V lost 7 bases, J lost 7 bases, and 13 bases lay in between. Germline-derived CDR1 and CDR2 are LGHNT and FRNRAP. The CDR3 spells CASAPGSYEAFF. As DNA, the CDR3 is TGTGCTAGTGCCCCCGGGTCCTATGAAGCTTTCTTT.

This clonotype has more than one count but fewer than ten. The gene calls are TRBV3-1 and TRBJ2-5; D unresolved. Looked up from germline, CDR1 is LGHDT and CDR2 is YNNKEL (reference sequence). CDR3 length equals 12 residues. V lost 4 bases to trimming and J lost 4 bases, with 7 bases between them. The CDR3 DNA sequence: TGTGCCAGCAGCCGCGGACCAGAGACCCAGTACTTC. Its protein is CASSRGPETQYF.

This clonotype was observed many times. The rearrangement links TRBV5-1 to TRBJ2-7; D is ambiguous. This CDR3 comprises 13 residues. With 0 bases removed from V and 3 bases from J, the gap between germline ends came to 7 bases. Germline V gene lookup returns CDR1 SGHRS and CDR2 YFSETQ. The CDR3 DNA sequence: TGCGCCAGCAGCTTGGCGCCGAACTACGAGCAGTACTTC. It specifies CASSLAPNYEQYF. Full variable domain (missing parts from reference TRBV5-1 and TRBJ2-7): KAGVTQTPRYLIKTRGQQVTLSCSPISGHRSVSWYQQTPGQGLQFLFEYFSETQRNKGNFPGRFSGRQFSNSRSEMNVSTLELGDSALYLCASSLAPNYEQYFGPGTRLTVT.

This clonotype showed up just a few times. This chain connects TRBV30 to TRBJ1-1, with 7 bases fitting TRBD1. Losses at the gene ends were 4 bases for V and 3 bases for J; bases not matched to a gene: 8. The CDR3 contains 14 residues. Germline values: CDR1 GTSNPN, CDR2 SVGIG (reference sequence). CDR3 sequence reads: CAWIPRQGYTEAFF. In nucleotides, the CDR3 is TGTGCCTGGATTCCACGACAGGGATACACTGAAGCTTTCTTT. Full variable domain (rest looked up from reference TRBV30 and TRBJ1-1): SQTIHQWPATLVQPVGSPLSLECTVEGTSNPNLYWYRQAAGRGLQLLFYSVGIGQISSEVPQNLSASRPQDRQFILSSKKLLLSDSGFYLCAWIPRQGYTEAFFGQGTRLTVV.

This clonotype occurred many times. V gene TRBV27 combines with J gene TRBJ2-7; 7 positions match TRBD2. V lost 6 bases and J lost 8; bases outside the gene matches: 13. Germline values: CDR1 MNHEY, CDR2 SMNVEV (reference sequence). CDR3 length: 14 amino acids. CDR3 region: CASSPRDGGTQQYF. In DNA, the CDR3 is TGTGCCAGCAGCCCCCGGGACGGGGGGACTCAGCAGTACTTC.

This clonotype was counted only a few times. The chain employs TRBV10-1 and TRBJ2-5; no definite D call. CDR1 is WNHNN, CDR2 SYGVQD, per germline (reference sequence). The CDR3 length is 16 residues. The germline V and J ends were trimmed by 0 bases and 2 bases, with 13 bases remaining between them. Written as DNA, the CDR3 is TGCGCCAGCAGTGAGTCCACCGTAATGGATCAAGAGACCCAGTACTTC. This codes for CASSESTVMDQETQYF.

This clonotype has at least ten counts. The V call is TRBV28, the J call TRBJ1-4; no reliable D call. Trimming took 5 bases from V and 7 from J, leaving 17 bases between them. Germline V gene data show CDR1 as MDHEN and CDR2 as SYDVKM. CDR3 length: 15 amino acids. Written as DNA, the CDR3 is TGTGCCAGCAGTGCGCGGTACGGCCTCGGTGAAAAACTGTTTTTT. This codes for CASSARYGLGEKLFF.

This chain connects TRBV6-1 to TRBJ1-1; D ambiguous. V lost 5 bases, J lost 1 base, and 11 bases lay in between. The germline V gene has CDR1 MNHNS and CDR2 SASEGT. The CDR3 runs 14 residues. In nucleotides, the CDR3 is TGTGCCAGCAGTACCAGCTTAGGGAACACTGAAGCTTTCTTT. It encodes CASSTSLGNTEAFF.

This clonotype was counted many times. The chain combines TRBV28 with TRBJ2-3, with TRBD2 as a possible D gene (5 bases). The ends were cut back, 3 bases at V and 1 base at J, with 17 bases in the middle. This CDR3 has 17 residues. Per germline, CDR1 MDHEN and CDR2 SYDVKM. The CDR3 region has the DNA TGTGCCAGCAGTTTGGGAGCATTAGATCACGGCACAGATACGCAGTATTTT. It is translated as CASSLGALDHGTDTQYF.

The rearrangement links TRBV28 to TRBJ2-7, with 11 bases matching TRBD2. Germline CDR1 reads MDHEN; CDR2 reads SYDVKM. The V gene end was trimmed by 4 bases and the J gene end by 5 bases; junction bases not matched to a gene: 7. There are 15 residues in the CDR3. The CDR3 here is CASSSPGTSGNEQYF. For the CDR3, the DNA is TGTGCCAGCAGTTCTCCCGGGACTAGCGGAAACGAGCAGTACTTC.

This clonotype was counted at least ten times. The V gene is TRBV20-1, the J gene TRBJ2-1; D is uncertain. Germline CDR1 DFQATT, CDR2 SNEGSKA (reference sequence). The CDR3 totals 15 residues. Between the trimmed V and J ends, which lost 0 bases and 0 bases, there was a span of 9 bases. For the CDR3, the DNA is TGCAGTGCTAGAGATGCGCGGAACTCCTACAATGAGCAGTTCTTC. It encodes CSARDARNSYNEQFF.

The rearrangement links TRBV25-1 to TRBJ1-4; possible D gene TRBD1, 5 bases. CDR1 is MGHDK and CDR2 is SYGVNS in the germline V gene. This CDR3 has 16 amino acids. The V gene lost 3 bases and the J gene lost 6 bases, with 17 bases spanning the gap. The chain's CDR3 is CASSEAPVQGYEKLFF. The CDR3 DNA reads as TGTGCCAGCAGTGAGGCCCCAGTTCAGGGTTATGAAAAACTGTTTTTT.